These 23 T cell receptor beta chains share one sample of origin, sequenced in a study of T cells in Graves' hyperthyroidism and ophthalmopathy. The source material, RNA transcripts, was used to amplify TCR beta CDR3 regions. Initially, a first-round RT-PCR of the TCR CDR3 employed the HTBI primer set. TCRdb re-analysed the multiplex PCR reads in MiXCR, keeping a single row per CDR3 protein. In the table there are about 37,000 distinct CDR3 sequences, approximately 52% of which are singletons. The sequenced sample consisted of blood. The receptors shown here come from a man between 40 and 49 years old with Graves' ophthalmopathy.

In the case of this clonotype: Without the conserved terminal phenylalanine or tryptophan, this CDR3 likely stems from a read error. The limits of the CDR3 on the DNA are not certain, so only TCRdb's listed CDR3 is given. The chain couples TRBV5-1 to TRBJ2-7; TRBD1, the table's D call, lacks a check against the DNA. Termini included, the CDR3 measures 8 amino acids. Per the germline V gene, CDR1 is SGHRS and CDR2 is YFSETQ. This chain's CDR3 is CASSLRDR.

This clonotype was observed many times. The CDR3 nucleotides are TGCAGTGCTAGCGGTTGGGGGGGCTCGAACTATGGCTACACCTTC. It is translated as CSASGWGGSNYGYTF. This chain links TRBV20-1 with TRBJ1-2, with a tentative D call TRBD1 (6 bases). CDR1 and CDR2 (germline): DFQATT, SNEGSKA (reference sequence). The V gene lost 3 bases and the J gene lost 2 bases, with 16 bases spanning the gap. CDR3 length: 15 residues.

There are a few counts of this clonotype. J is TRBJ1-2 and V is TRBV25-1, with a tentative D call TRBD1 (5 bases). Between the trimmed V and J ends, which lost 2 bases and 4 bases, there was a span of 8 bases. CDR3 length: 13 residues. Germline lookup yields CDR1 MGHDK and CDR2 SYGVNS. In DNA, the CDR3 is TGTGCCAGCAGTGAAGAACAGGTCTATGGCTACACCTTC. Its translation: CASSEEQVYGYTF.

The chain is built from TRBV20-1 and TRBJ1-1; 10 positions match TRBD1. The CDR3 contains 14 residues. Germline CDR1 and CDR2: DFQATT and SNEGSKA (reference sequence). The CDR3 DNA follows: TGCGGGTCTGAGGACAGGGGGATGAACACTGAAGCTTTCTTT. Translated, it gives CGSEDRGMNTEAFF.

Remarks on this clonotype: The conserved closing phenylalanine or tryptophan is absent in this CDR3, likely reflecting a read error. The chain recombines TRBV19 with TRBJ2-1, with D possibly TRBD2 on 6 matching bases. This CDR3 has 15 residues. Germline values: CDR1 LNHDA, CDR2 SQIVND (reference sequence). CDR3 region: CARSMMGGDYNEQFS. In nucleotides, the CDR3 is TGTGCCAGGAGTATGATGGGGGGAGACTACAATGAGCAGTTCTCC.

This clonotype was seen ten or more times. CDR3 in DNA: TGTGCCAGCACCCCTAGCGGGGGTACCTCGGGAAACCAGTACTTC. Protein: CASTPSGGTSGNQYF. The chain carries TRBV6-6 and TRBJ2-5; TRBD2 matches 10 bases. The germline CDR1 and CDR2 sequences are MNHNY and SVGAGI (reference sequence). This CDR3 is built from 15 residues. Trimming took 7 bases from V and 10 from J; bases not matched to a gene: 15.

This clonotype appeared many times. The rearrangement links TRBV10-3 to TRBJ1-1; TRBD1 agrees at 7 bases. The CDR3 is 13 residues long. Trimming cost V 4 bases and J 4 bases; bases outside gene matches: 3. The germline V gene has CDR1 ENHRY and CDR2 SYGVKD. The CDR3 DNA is TGTGCCATCAGTGCCCGGACAGGCACTGAAGCTTTCTTT. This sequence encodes CAISARTGTEAFF.

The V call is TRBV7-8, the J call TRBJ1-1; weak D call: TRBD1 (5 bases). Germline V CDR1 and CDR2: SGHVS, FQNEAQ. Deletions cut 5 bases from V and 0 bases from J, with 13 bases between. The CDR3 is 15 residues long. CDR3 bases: TGTGCCAGCAGCCCCGGGGCAGGGATGAACACTGAAGCTTTCTTT. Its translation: CASSPGAGMNTEAFF. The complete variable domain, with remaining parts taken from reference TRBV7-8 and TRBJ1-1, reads GAGVSQSPRYKVAKRGQDVALRCDPISGHVSLFWYQQALGQGPEFLTYFQNEAQLDKSGLPSDRFFAERPEGSVSTLKIQRTQQEDSAVYLCASSPGAGMNTEAFFGQGTRLTVV.

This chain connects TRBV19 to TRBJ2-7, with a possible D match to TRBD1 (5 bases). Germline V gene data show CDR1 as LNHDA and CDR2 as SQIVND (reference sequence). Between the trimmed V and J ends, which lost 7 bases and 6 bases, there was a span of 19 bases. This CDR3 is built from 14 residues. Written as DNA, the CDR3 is TGTGCCAGTAAGAGGAGTGGGCAGGGCCCCGAGCAGTACTTC. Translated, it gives CASKRSGQGPEQYF. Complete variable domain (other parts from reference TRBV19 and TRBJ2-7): DGGITQSPKYLFRKEGQNVTLSCEQNLNHDAMYWYRQDPGQGLRLIYYSQIVNDFQKGDIAEGYSVSREKKESFPLTVTSAQKNPTAFYLCASKRSGQGPEQYFGPGTRLTVT.

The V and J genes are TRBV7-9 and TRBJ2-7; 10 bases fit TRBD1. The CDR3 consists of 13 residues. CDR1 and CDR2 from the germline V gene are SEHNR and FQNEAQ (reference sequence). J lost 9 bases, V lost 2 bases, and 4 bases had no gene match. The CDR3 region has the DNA TGTGCCAGCAGCTTAAAACGGGACAGGGGGCAGTACTTC. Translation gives CASSLKRDRGQYF.

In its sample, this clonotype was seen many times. CDR3 amino acids: CASSAGTEAVYEQYF. CDR3 coding DNA: TGCGCCAGCAGCGCCGGGACCGAGGCTGTCTACGAGCAGTACTTC. The rearrangement joins TRBV5-1 to TRBJ2-7; D might be TRBD1 or TRBD2, each matching 5 bases. The CDR3 covers 15 residues. V lost 4 bases and J lost 3, with 17 bases in between. Germline assignment: CDR1 SGHRS and CDR2 YFSETQ.

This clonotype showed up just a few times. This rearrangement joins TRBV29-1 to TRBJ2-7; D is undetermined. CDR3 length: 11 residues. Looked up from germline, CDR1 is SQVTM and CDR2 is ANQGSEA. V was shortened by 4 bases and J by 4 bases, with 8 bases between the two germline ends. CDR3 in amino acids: CSVGPRYEQYF. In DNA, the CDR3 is TGCAGCGTTGGCCCTCGGTACGAGCAGTACTTC.

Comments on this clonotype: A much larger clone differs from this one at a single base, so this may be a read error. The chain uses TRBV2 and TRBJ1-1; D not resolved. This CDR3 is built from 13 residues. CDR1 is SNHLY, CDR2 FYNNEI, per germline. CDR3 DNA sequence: TGTGCCCGCAGTGCAGGCGGAAACACTGAAGCTTTCTTT. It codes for CARSAGGNTEAFF.

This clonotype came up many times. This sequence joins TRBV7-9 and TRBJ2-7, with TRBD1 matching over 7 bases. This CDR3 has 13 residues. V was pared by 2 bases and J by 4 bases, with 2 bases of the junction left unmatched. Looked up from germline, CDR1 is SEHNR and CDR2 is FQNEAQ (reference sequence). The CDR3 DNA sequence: TGTGCCAGCAGCTTACAGGGGGAGTACGAGCAGTACTTC. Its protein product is CASSLQGEYEQYF.

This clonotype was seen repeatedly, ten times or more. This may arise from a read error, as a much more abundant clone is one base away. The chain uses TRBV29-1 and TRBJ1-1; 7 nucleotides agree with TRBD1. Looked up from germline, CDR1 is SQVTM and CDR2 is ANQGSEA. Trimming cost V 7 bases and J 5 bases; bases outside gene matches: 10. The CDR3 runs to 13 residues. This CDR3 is CSAIPTGKTEAFF. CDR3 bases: TGCAGCGCCATCCCGACAGGGAAGACTGAAGCTTTCTTT.

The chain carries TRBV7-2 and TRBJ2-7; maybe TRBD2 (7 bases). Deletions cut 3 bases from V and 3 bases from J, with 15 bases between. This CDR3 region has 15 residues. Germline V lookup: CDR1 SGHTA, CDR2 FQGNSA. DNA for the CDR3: TGTGCCAGCAGCTTCCCGGGGGGCACCCTCTACGAGCAGTACTTC. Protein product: CASSFPGGTLYEQYF.

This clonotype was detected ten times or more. The CDR3 DNA reads as TGTGCCAGCAGTTGGAGGTGGGGGGGACAGCTCTTGGGGCCCCAGCATTTT. It translates to CASSWRWGGQLLGPQHF. The chain has TRBV6-6 and TRBJ1-5; 7 nucleotides line up with TRBD1. This CDR3 has 17 residues. Germline CDR1 is MNHNY and CDR2 is SVGAGI (reference sequence). Trimming took 4 bases from V and 9 from J; bases not matched to a gene: 18.

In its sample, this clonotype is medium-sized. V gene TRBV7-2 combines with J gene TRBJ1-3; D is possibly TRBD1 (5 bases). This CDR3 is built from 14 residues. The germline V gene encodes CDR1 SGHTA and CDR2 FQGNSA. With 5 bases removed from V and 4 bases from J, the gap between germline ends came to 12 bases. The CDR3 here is CASSTGGVGNTIYF. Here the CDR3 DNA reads TGTGCCAGCAGCACCGGAGGGGTCGGAAACACCATATATTTT.

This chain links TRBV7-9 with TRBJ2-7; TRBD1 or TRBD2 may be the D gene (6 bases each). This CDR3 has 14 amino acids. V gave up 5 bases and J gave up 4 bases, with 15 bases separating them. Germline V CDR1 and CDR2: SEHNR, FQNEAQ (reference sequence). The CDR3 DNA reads TGTGCCAGCAGCCGCCGGGGGCAAAGTTACGAGCAGTACTTC. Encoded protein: CASSRRGQSYEQYF.

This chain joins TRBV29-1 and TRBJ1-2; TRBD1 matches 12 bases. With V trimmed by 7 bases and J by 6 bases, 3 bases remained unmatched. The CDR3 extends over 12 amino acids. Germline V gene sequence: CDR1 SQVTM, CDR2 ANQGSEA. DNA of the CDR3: TGCAGCGCGGGACAGGGGGCGGATGGCTACACCTTC. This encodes CSAGQGADGYTF.

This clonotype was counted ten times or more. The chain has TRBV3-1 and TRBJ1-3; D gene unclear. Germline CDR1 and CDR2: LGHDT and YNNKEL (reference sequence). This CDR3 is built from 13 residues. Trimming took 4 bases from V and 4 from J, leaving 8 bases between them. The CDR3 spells CASSPGPGNTIYF. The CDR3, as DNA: TGTGCCAGCAGCCCTGGACCGGGAAACACCATATATTTT.

The CDR3 nucleotides read TGTGCCAGCAGTTACGGGGCGGGGGCGAATACGCAGTTCTTC. Translated, it gives CASSYGAGANTQFF. The rearrangement uses TRBV6-2 or TRBV6-3 and TRBJ2-1; the D gene is possibly TRBD2 (7 bases). The CDR3 contains 14 residues. Germline assignment: CDR1 MNHEY and CDR2 SVGEGT. The V end was cut by 2 bases, the J end by 12 bases, with 17 bases between.

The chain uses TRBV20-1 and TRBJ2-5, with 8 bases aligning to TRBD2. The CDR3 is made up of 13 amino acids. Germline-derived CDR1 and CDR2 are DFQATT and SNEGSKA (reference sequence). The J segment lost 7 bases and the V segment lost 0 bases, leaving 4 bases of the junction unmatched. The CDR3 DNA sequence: TGCAGTGCTAGAGAAATGGCGGGAGGGACCCAGTACTTC. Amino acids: CSAREMAGGTQYF.